Presented here are 18 T cell receptor beta chains from one specimen sequenced in a study of shared clonotypes between healthy human individuals. Profiling relied on immunoSEQ multiplex PCR, and the TCRdb table lists in-frame clones only, not all of them. This sample yields fewer than 400,000 clones, of which around 67% are seen a single time; 10% belongs to the top ten. The material sequenced was memory CD4+ T cells sorted from blood. Documented subset: CD45RA-negative fraction. These receptors came from a man younger than 45 in good health.

The genes are TRBV25-1 and TRBJ1-2, with D possibly being TRBD1 (6 bases). The germline gives CDR1 MGHDK, CDR2 SYGVNS. The CDR3 runs 12 residues. Trimming cost V 6 bases and J 7 bases, with 12 bases left between them. The CDR3: CASRRGTGGYTF. CDR3 sequence (DNA): TGTGCCAGCAGGAGGGGGACGGGTGGCTACACCTTC.

V is TRBV29-1 and J is TRBJ2-5, with D possibly matching TRBD1 (6 bases). CDR1 is SQVTM, CDR2 ANQGSEA, per germline. Deletions cut 7 bases from V and 3 bases from J, with 9 bases between. This CDR3 has 11 residues. In DNA form, the CDR3 reads TGCAGCGCCTGGACAGAAGAGACCCAGTACTTC. It yields the protein CSAWTEETQYF.

The genes are TRBV18 and TRBJ1-2; TRBD1 might be the D (6 bases). Trimming took 8 bases from V and 5 from J, leaving 18 bases between them. CDR3 length: 14 amino acids. Germline assignment: CDR1 KGHSH and CDR2 LQKENI. CDR3 amino acids: CASSKTRGEYGYTF. The CDR3 DNA follows: TGTGCCAGCAGCAAGACCAGGGGAGAGTATGGCTACACCTTC.

The rearrangement joins TRBV5-1 to TRBJ1-5; D unresolved. The V and J ends lost 1 base and 3 bases respectively, with 14 bases between them. Germline-derived CDR1 and CDR2 are SGHRS and YFSETQ. The CDR3 has 16 residues. The CDR3 protein is CASSLWADPTNQPQHF. CDR3 nucleotide sequence: TGCGCCAGCAGCTTGTGGGCGGACCCAACCAATCAGCCCCAGCATTTT.

The rearrangement links TRBV5-6 to TRBJ2-7; 8 bases are shared with TRBD2. Germline V gives CDR1 SGHDT, CDR2 YYEEEE. This CDR3 comprises 15 residues. V shed 4 bases, J shed 2 bases, and the junction held 8 bases outside the gene matches. DNA for the CDR3: TGTGCCAGCAGCCGAGGGGGACTAGAAGCCTACGAGCAGTACTTC. Translated, it gives CASSRGGLEAYEQYF.

This clone was picked up a small number of times. J is TRBJ2-5 and V is TRBV7-9; 9 bases line up with TRBD1. Germline CDR1 and CDR2: SEHNR and FQNEAQ (reference sequence). Trimming took 5 bases from V and 5 from J; bases not matched to a gene: 6. The CDR3 consists of 14 residues. The CDR3 nucleotides read TGTGCCAGCAGCCCGGGACAGGGTTTCGAGACCCAGTACTTC. Residues: CASSPGQGFETQYF.

This clone has only a few counts. This CDR3 is CASSGTSGSPEQYF. DNA of the CDR3: TGCGCCAGCAGTGGGACTAGCGGGAGTCCCGAGCAGTACTTC. The genes are TRBV5-1 and TRBJ2-7; 14 positions agree with TRBD2. The CDR3 extends over 14 amino acids. V lost 5 bases and J lost 6; bases outside the gene matches: 4. CDR1 SGHRS and CDR2 YFSETQ come from the germline V gene.

The chain is built from TRBV6-1 and TRBJ1-1; the D is unclear. The germline V and J ends were trimmed by 6 bases and 5 bases, with 7 bases remaining between them. The CDR3 totals 11 residues. CDR1 and CDR2 (germline): MNHNS, SASEGT. CDR3 loop: CASSPRTEAFF. The CDR3 DNA reads as TGTGCCAGCAGCCCAAGGACTGAAGCTTTCTTT.

This clone was found a few times. Distinct nucleotide sequences in the sample also encode this CDR3. The CDR3 region has the DNA TGTGCCAGCAGCTTAGCGAGGACTAGCGGGAGGGCCGGGGAGCTGTTTTTT. Amino acids: CASSLARTSGRAGELFF. The rearrangement links TRBV11-2 to TRBJ2-2; the match to TRBD2 covers 15 bases. V shed 1 base, J shed 6 bases, and the junction held 3 bases outside the gene matches. CDR1 and CDR2 from the germline V gene are SGHAT and FQNNGV. This CDR3 is 17 amino acids long. The full variable domain, completed using reference TRBV11-2 and TRBJ2-2, is EAGVAQSPRYKIIEKRQSVAFWCNPISGHATLYWYQQILGQGPKLLIQFQNNGVVDDSQLPKDRFSAERLKGVDSTLKIQPAKLEDSAVYLCASSLARTSGRAGELFFGEGSRLTVL.

This chain links TRBV28 with TRBJ2-2, with D possibly matching TRBD1 (5 bases). V lost 4 bases and J lost 4, with 10 bases in between. CDR3 length: 14 residues. The V gene's germline CDR1 is MDHEN and CDR2 SYDVKM. CDR3 nucleotide sequence: TGTGCCAGCAGTTCGACAGCTGTCACCGGGGAGCTGTTTTTT. It specifies CASSSTAVTGELFF.

This clone came up a few times. V and J are TRBV29-1 and TRBJ2-3, with D possibly matching TRBD2 (5 bases). The CDR3 has 14 residues. CDR1 is SQVTM and CDR2 is ANQGSEA in the germline V gene. The V end was cut by 3 bases, the J end by 1 base, with 11 bases between. CDR3 DNA sequence: TGCAGCGTTGACCGACTACTTCGCACAGATACGCAGTATTTT. The encoded protein is CSVDRLLRTDTQYF.

V usage is TRBV7-2 and J usage is TRBJ1-2; TRBD1 matches 7 bases. V trimming: 4 bases; J trimming: 6 bases; junction bases outside the gene matches: 14. The germline V gene encodes CDR1 SGHTA and CDR2 FQGNSA. The CDR3 runs to 16 residues. The CDR3 coding sequence is TGTGCCAGCAGCTCGACGGTCGGGACAGTTTCCCATGGCTACACCTTC. Translated, it gives CASSSTVGTVSHGYTF.

DNA of the CDR3: TGTGCCAGCAGCTTAGGGGGGCAGGCTGGGGCCAACGTCCTGACTTTC. It codes for CASSLGGQAGANVLTF. The chain has TRBV7-9 and TRBJ2-6, with D maybe TRBD1 (6 bases). This CDR3 is 16 amino acids long. In germline, CDR1 is SEHNR, CDR2 FQNEAQ (reference sequence). V was trimmed by 1 base and J by 2 bases, leaving 9 bases between them.

This clone was observed a handful of times. The rearrangement joins TRBV19 to TRBJ1-2; TRBD1 aligns across 9 bases. Germline CDR1 LNHDA, CDR2 SQIVND (reference sequence). This CDR3 has 14 residues. V gave up 5 bases and J gave up 5 bases; unmatched junction bases: 6. CDR3 DNA sequence: TGTGCCAGTAGTCCACGGACAGGGGCATATGGCTACACCTTC. This translates into CASSPRTGAYGYTF.

The V gene is TRBV7-8, the J gene TRBJ2-5, with 8 bases identical to TRBD2. After removal of 2 bases from V and 5 bases from J, the junction contained 7 bases not matched to a gene. Germline V gene sequence: CDR1 SGHVS, CDR2 FQNEAQ. This CDR3 is built from 15 residues. Here the CDR3 reads CASSLSGSTGETQYF. CDR3 nucleotides: TGTGCCAGCAGCTTAAGCGGGAGTACGGGGGAGACCCAGTACTTC.

Only a few counts were recorded for this clone. The chain couples TRBV7-9 to TRBJ2-5; 7 nucleotides line up with TRBD1. Germline-derived CDR1 and CDR2 are SEHNR and FQNEAQ (reference sequence). The CDR3 is made up of 12 amino acids. Losses at the gene ends were 4 bases for V and 4 bases for J; bases not matched to a gene: 0. Written as DNA, the CDR3 is TGTGCCAGCAGCTGGACAGGAGAGACCCAGTACTTC. Its protein is CASSWTGETQYF.

This clone occurred a few times. V gene TRBV11-3 combines with J gene TRBJ2-1; no definite D call. CDR1 is SGHNT, CDR2 YENEEA, per germline. The length of the CDR3 is 13 residues. Trimming took 3 bases from V and 10 from J, leaving 13 bases between them. For the CDR3, the DNA is TGTGCCAGCAGCTTTGACTCGACCGGAGAGCAGTTCTTC. It encodes CASSFDSTGEQFF.

This clone has only a few counts. The V gene is TRBV13, the J gene TRBJ2-3, with TRBD2 matching over 7 bases. The ends lost 2 bases at V and 6 bases at J; junction bases unmatched: 2. Per germline, CDR1 PRHDT and CDR2 FYEKMQ (reference sequence). The CDR3 runs to 13 residues. The CDR3 nucleotides are TGTGCCAGCAGCTTAAGGGAGGGGGATACGCAGTATTTT. As protein: CASSLREGDTQYF.